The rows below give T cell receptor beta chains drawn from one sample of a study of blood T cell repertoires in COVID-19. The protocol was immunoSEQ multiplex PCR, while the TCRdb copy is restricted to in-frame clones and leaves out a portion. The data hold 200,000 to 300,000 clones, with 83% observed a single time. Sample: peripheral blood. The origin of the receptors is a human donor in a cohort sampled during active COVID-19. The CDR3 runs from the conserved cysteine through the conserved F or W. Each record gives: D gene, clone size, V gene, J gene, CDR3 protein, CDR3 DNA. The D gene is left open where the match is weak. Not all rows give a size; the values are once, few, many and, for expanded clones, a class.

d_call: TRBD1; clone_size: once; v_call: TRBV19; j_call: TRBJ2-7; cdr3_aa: CASSSSGTGEDWYF; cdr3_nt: TGTGCCAGTAGTTCCTCCGGGACAGGGGAGGATTGGTACTTC
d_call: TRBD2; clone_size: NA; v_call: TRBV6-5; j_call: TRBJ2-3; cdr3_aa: CASSQLAGVTDTQYF; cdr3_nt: TGTGCCAGCAGTCAGCTAGCGGGAGTCACAGATACGCAGTATTTT
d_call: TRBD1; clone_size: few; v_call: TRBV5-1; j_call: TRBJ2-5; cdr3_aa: CATSRQGQETQYF; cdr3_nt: TGCGCCACCTCAAGACAGGGTCAAGAGACCCAGTACTTC
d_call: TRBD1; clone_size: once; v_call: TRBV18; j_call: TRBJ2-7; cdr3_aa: CASSSGQGGYEQYF; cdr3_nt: TGTGCCAGCTCATCTGGACAGGGGGGCTACGAGCAGTACTTC
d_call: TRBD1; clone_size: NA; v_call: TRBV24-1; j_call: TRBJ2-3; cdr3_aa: CATSDLGTAEDTQYF; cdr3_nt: TGTGCCACCAGTGACCTAGGGACAGCAGAAGATACGCAGTATTTT
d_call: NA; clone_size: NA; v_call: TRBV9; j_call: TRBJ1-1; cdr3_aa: CASSVKQGSEAFF; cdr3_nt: TGTGCCAGCAGCGTTAAACAGGGCTCTGAAGCTTTCTTT
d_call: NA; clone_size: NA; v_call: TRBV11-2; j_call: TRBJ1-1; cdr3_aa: CASSLYRGSTEAFF; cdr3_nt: TGTGCCAGCAGCTTGTATCGGGGTAGCACTGAAGCTTTCTTT
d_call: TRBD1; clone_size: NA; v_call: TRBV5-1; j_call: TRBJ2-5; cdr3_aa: CASSLRTGGAGTQYF; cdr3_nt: TGCGCCAGCAGCCTCCGGACAGGGGGCGCGGGGACCCAGTACTTC
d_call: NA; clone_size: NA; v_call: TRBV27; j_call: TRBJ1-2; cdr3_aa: CASSLVHTGGYTF; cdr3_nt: TGTGCCAGCAGTTTGGTTCACACAGGTGGCTACACCTTC
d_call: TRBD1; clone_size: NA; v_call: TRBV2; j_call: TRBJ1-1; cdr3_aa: CASKEVGTGLNTEAFF; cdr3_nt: TGTGCCAGCAAAGAAGTGGGGACAGGGCTGAACACTGAAGCTTTCTTT
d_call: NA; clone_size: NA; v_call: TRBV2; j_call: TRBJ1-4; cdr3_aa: CASREYEKLFF; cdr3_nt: TGTGCCAGCAGGGAGTATGAAAAACTGTTTTTT
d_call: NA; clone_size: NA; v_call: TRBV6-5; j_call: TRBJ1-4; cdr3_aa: CASSPAVSNEKLFF; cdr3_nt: TGTGCCAGCAGCCCCGCGGTCTCTAATGAAAAACTGTTTTTT
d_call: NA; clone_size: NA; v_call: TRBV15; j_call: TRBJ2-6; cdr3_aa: CATSSRPGQLSGANVLTF; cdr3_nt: TGTGCCACCAGCAGTAGACCGGGACAACTTTCTGGGGCCAACGTCCTGACTTTC
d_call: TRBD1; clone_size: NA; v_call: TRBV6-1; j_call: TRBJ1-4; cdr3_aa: CASSELTGVGTNEKLFF; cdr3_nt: TGTGCCAGCAGTGAATTGACAGGGGTGGGAACTAATGAAAAACTGTTTTTT
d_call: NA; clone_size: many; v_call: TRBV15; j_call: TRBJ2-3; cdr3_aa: CATGGDSFTDTQYF; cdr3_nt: TGTGCCACCGGCGGGGACAGCTTCACAGATACGCAGTATTTT
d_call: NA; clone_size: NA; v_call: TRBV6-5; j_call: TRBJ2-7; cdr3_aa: CASSYSGMGAYEQYF; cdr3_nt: TGTGCCAGCAGTTACTCAGGGATGGGAGCCTACGAGCAGTACTTC
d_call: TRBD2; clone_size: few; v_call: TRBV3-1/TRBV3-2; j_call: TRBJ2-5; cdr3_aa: CASSQLRGGMQTQYF; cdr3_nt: TGTGCCAGCAGCCAACTCCGGGGAGGGATGCAGACCCAGTACTTC
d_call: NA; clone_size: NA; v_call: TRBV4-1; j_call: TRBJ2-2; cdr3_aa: CASRGIGSSGELFF; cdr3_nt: TGCGCCAGCAGGGGGATAGGGAGTAGCGGGGAGCTGTTTTTT
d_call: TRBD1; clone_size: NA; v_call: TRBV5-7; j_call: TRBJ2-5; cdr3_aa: CASIEDRGAPREYF; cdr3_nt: TGTGCCAGCATCGAAGACAGGGGCGCTCCGCGGGAGTACTTC
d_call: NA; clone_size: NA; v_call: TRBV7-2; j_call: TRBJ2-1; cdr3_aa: CASSPGAGESRYNEQFF; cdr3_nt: TGTGCCAGCAGCCCAGGGGCGGGGGAAAGTCGGTACAATGAGCAGTTCTTC
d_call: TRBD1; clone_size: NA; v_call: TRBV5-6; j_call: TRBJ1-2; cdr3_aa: CASSLGDRESYGYTF; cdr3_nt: TGTGCCAGCAGCTTGGGGGACAGGGAGAGCTATGGCTACACCTTC
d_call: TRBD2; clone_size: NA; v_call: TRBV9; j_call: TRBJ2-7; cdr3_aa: CATNRIHGRGGDEQYF; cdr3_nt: TGTGCCACCAACCGAATACACGGGCGGGGGGGCGACGAGCAGTACTTC
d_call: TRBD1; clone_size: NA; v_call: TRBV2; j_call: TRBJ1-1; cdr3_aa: CATSSDRGIIEAFF; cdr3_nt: TGTGCCACCTCCTCTGACAGGGGAATTATTGAAGCTTTCTTT
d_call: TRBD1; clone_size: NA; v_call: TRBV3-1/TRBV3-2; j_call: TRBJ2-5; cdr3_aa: CASSQVNRGGLWTQYF; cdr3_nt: TGTGCCAGCAGCCAAGTAAACAGGGGCGGCCTTTGGACCCAGTACTTC
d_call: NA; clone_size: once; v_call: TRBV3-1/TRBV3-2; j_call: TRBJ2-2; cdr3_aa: CASSQDGGANTGELFF; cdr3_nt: TGTGCCAGCAGCCAAGATGGCGGGGCGAACACCGGGGAGCTGTTTTTT
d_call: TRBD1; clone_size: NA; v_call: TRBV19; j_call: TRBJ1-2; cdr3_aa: CASSIVQGVNYGYTF; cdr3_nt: TGTGCCAGTAGTATAGTCCAGGGGGTGAACTATGGCTACACCTTC
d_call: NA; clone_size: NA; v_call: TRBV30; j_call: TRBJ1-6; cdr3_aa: CAWSLGGSDNSPLHF; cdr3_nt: TGTGCCTGGAGTCTCGGGGGATCGGATAATTCACCCCTCCACTTT
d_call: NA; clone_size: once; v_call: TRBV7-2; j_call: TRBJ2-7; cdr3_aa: CASSLAGTATSYEQYF; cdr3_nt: TGTGCCAGCAGTCTTGCGGGGACAGCGACTTCCTACGAGCAGTACTTC
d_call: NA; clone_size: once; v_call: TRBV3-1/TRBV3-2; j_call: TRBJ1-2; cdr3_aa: CASSQVFGLGGYGYTF; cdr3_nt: TGTGCCAGCAGCCAAGTTTTTGGGTTGGGAGGCTATGGCTACACCTTC
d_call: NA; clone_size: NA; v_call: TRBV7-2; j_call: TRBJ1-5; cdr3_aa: CASSLVGTDTNQPQHF; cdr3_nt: TGTGCCAGCAGCTTAGTGGGCACAGACACCAATCAGCCCCAGCATTTT
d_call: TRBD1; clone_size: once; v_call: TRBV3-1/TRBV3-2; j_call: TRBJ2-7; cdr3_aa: CASSQRQGLDEQYF; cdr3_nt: TGTGCCAGCAGCCAACGACAGGGGCTGGACGAGCAGTACTTC
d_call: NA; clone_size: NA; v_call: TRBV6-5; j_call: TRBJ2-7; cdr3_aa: CASSLEWDTTYEQYF; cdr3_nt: TGTGCCAGCAGCCTAGAATGGGACACCACCTACGAGCAGTACTTC
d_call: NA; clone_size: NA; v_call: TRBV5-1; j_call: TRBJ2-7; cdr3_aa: CASSLVQGGIEQYF; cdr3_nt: TGCGCCAGCAGCTTGGTCCAGGGTGGGATCGAGCAGTACTTC
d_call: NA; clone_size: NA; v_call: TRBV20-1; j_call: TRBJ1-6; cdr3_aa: CSASVARESPLHF; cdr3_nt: TGCAGTGCTAGTGTCGCGAGGGAGTCACCCCTCCACTTT
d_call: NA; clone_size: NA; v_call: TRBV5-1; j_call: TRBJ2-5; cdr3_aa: CASSLVGLTAQETQYF; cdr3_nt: TGCGCCAGCAGCTTGGTCGGACTGACTGCCCAAGAGACCCAGTACTTC
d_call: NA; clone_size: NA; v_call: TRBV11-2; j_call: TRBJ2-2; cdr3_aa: CASSFSTGELFF; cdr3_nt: TGTGCCAGCAGCTTCTCGACCGGGGAGCTGTTTTTT
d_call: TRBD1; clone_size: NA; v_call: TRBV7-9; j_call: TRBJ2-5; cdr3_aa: CASSLVGGRETQYF; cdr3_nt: TGTGCCAGCAGCTTAGTAGGGGGCCGCGAGACCCAGTACTTC
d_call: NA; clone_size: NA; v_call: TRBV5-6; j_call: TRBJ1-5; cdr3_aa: CASSPGHSWQPQHF; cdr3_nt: TGTGCCAGCAGCCCCGGACATTCTTGGCAGCCCCAGCATTTT